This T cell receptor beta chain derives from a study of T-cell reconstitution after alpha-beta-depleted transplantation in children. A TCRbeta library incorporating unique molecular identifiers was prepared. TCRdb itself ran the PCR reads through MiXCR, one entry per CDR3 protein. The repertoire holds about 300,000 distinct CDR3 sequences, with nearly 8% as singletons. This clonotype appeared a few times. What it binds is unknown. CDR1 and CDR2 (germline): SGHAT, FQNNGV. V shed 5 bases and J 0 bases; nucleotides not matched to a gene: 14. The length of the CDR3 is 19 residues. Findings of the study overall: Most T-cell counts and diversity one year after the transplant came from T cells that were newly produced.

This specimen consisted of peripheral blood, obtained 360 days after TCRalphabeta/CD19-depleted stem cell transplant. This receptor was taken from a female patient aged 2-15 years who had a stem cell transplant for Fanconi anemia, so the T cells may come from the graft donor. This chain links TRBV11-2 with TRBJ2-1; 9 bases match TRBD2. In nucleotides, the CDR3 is TGTGCCAGCAGCAGTTCCCCTAGCGGGGAGCTGAGCTCCTACAATGAGCAGTTCTTC. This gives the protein CASSSSPSGELSSYNEQFF.